This TCR beta chain was obtained from a study of T-cell reconstitution after alpha-beta-depleted transplantation in children listed by TCRdb under 2016. Context from the whole study: Using TCR repertoire profiling, the study quantitatively followed how T-cell immune reconstitution unfolded in children after TCRalphabeta/CD19-depleted allogeneic hematopoietic cell transplantation.

This clonotype was recorded at least ten times. Its antigen is unknown. The record has no base qualities; no much larger clone is one base away. The method behind the library was PCR. Sequencing relied on an Illumina HiSeq 2500. Molecular barcoding was employed in the preparation of TCR libraries, with unique molecular identifiers being used to normalize TCRbeta repertoire quantification. Clones were called with MiXCR by TCRdb after fastp trimmed the public reads at Q25, and only in-frame beta chains were retained. Here each entry gathers all rows of one CDR3 protein and keeps the most common genes and DNA. The sample profile shows roughly 300,000 distinct CDR3 sequences; 9.9% of them were found once. The ten biggest clones cover about a tenth of the sample. The receptor was derived from a human donor who donated a stem cell graft to a child with SCID. The sequencing used PBMCs from the stem cell graft donor, collected from the stem cell graft.

CDR3 sequence: CASSPGRTYEQYF. The DNA sequence reads TGCGCCAGCAGCCCAGGACGGACCTACGAGCAGTACTTC. This chain is built from TRBV5-1 and TRBJ2-7, with the D gene not confidently named. A distance of 10 bases separates the germline ends of V and J, which lose 4 bases and 2 bases respectively. The CDR3 starts with the cysteine, ends with the phenylalanine, and has 13 residues. Only the CDR3 DNA is retained, 39 bases long and in frame from the first base. CDR1 SGHRS and CDR2 YFSETQ are derived from the germline V gene.